This T cell receptor (beta chain) was recorded in a study of blood T cell repertoires in COVID-19. Study details: PBMCs, B-cell-depleted T cells, or T cells provided the cDNA or gDNA that made up the material.

Enrolment of Seattle patients took place during active infection, and they were followed longitudinally. Germline V gene sequence: CDR1 LNHNV, CDR2 YYDKDF (reference sequence). Trimming pared 0 bases from V and 6 bases from J, leaving 9 bases between. The CDR3 consists of 14 residues. Sequencing used immunoSEQ multiplex PCR; TCRdb keeps in-frame clones, though not all of them. Here the sample spans 55,000 to 80,000 clones, roughly three quarters being singletons. The chain carries TRBV15 and TRBJ2-1; TRBD2 might be the D (5 bases). The specimen sequenced was peripheral blood. This clonotype was sampled from a man between 60 and 75 years old with COVID-19, enrolled during active disease. CDR3 sequence: CATSRELATNEQFF. As DNA, the CDR3 is TGTGCCACCAGCAGAGAGTTAGCGACCAATGAGCAGTTCTTC. Combining the CDR3 with reference TRBV15 and TRBJ2-1 gives the whole variable domain DAMVIQNPRYQVTQFGKPVTLSCSQTLNHNVMYWYQQKSSQAPKLLFHYYDKDFNNEADTPDNFQSRRPNTSFCFLDIRSPGLGDTAMYLCATSRELATNEQFFGPGTRLTVL.